This T cell receptor (beta chain) comes out of a study of blood T cell repertoires in COVID-19. Study summary: PBMCs, B-cell-depleted T cells, or T cells were the source of the cDNA or gDNA that made up the material.

V lost 0 bases to trimming and J lost 1 base, with 18 bases between them. CDR1 and CDR2 from the germline V gene are GTSNPN and SVGIG (reference sequence). The CDR3 consists of 17 residues. Clones were read by immunoSEQ multiplex PCR, and TCRdb kept only the in-frame ones, dropping some. There are 350,000 or so clones in the sample; approximately 89% occur only once, and 1.5% to 2% lies in the top ten. The sample was peripheral blood. This chain uses TRBV30 with TRBJ1-1; D possibly corresponds to TRBD1 (5 bases). The TCR sequence derives from a woman aged 30 to 39 with COVID-19, enrolled during active disease. CDR3 residues: CAWSVPIPGWGNTEAFF. The CDR3 DNA is TGTGCCTGGAGTGTACCCATTCCAGGGTGGGGGAACACTGAAGCTTTCTTT.